The subject of this entry is one TCR beta chain. The antigen is unknown. Healthy bone marrow donors supplied every sample. The sample originates from a study of cytomegalovirus exposure and HLA in healthy donors. Study-level results: Among the sequence variants, a highly shared cluster was likely an artifact of sequencing. A later analysis found common viral pathogens apparently linked to several of the most significant clusters.

The CDR3 is made up of 15 amino acids. Trimming stripped 1 base from V and 8 bases from J, with 17 bases between. Germline CDR1 is LGHNA and CDR2 is YNFKEQ. In the PCR, 60 Vbeta and 13 Jbeta primers were used. In the original workflow: Later analysis identified 80 million to 85 million unique TCR beta chains, about 11 million shared. Produced via immunoSEQ multiplex PCR; TCRdb's table is partial and in-frame only. V and J calls and clone size come straight from that table; D and trimming were deduced from the DNA. The sample holds about 79,000 clones, around 68% seen once. The sequencing sample was made of PBMCs. The gene calls are TRBV4-2 and TRBJ1-1; weak D call: TRBD1 (6 bases). This TCR came from a man in his forties or fifties in good health and CMV-seropositive. CDR3 bases: TGTGCCAGCAGCCAAGGGCATACAGGGAGTTGGGAAGCTTTCTTT. This gives the protein CASSQGHTGSWEAFF.